Sequencing of this T cell receptor beta chain was carried out in a study of blood T cells in healthy people across ages. This clonotype has just a few counts. This CDR3 is 13 amino acids long. The germline V gene encodes CDR1 SQVTM and CDR2 ANQGSEA. V lost 6 bases to trimming and J lost 4 bases; unmatched junction nucleotides: 4. Through a sample-barcoded 5' primer and a J-beta primer mix, a second PCR was run for roughly 6 to 11 cycles. TCRdb redid the calling of the 5' RACE reads with MiXCR, one entry per CDR3 protein. Of fewer than 700,000 distinct CDR3 sequences in the sample, less than 45% are singletons; the top ten hold 30%.

The gene calls are TRBV29-1 and TRBJ2-1; 9 nucleotides align to TRBD2. The sample comprised blood. This receptor was identified in a man aged 80 or over in good health. Here the CDR3 DNA reads TGCAGCGTAGCTAGCGGGACTTACAATGAGCAGTTCTTC. It is translated as CSVASGTYNEQFF.